The T cell receptor beta chain under discussion was sequenced for a study of beta chain features in type 1 diabetes. Of the isolated RNA, all was reverse transcribed, and so the sequenced material was expressed TCRB transcripts. Here immunoSEQ multiplex PCR was the method, and the copy in TCRdb shows in-frame clones only, minus some. The sample holds 640,000 or so clones, around 15% seen once. With respect to this clone: The antigen is not known.

CDR1 is LNHDA and CDR2 is SQIVND in the germline V gene (reference sequence). This CDR3 has 13 amino acids. Trimming removed 2 bases from V and 5 bases from J, with 9 bases in between. Study results and caveats: People with Type 1 diabetes carried modestly yet significantly shorter TCRB CDR3s in all four CD4+ subsets.

This receptor was identified in a young man with type 1 diabetes. The sample taken for sequencing was naive CD4+ T cells from blood. The V call is TRBV19, the J call TRBJ1-1; a weak D match, TRBD1 (5 bases). CDR3 sequence reads: CASSIQGITEAFF. The CDR3 DNA follows: TGTGCCAGTAGTATACAGGGCATAACTGAAGCTTTCTTT.